The 2 T cell receptor beta chains below come from one sample, sequenced in a study of cytomegalovirus exposure and HLA in healthy donors. 60 Vbeta and 13 Jbeta primers were used in PCR. Only in-frame clones appear in the TCRdb table, and some are missing; sequencing was by immunoSEQ multiplex PCR. The sample records tens of thousands of clones, over 80% being singletons. Sequenced input: PBMCs. The receptors here all came from a man aged 25 to 40 in good health and CMV-seronegative.

This clone was seen a handful of times. The genes are TRBV4-1 and TRBJ2-7, with 10 bases lining up with TRBD1. With 5 bases clipped from V and 3 bases from J, the junction kept 7 bases outside the gene matches. CDR1 is MGHRA and CDR2 is YSYEKL in the germline V gene. CDR3 length: 15 amino acids. CDR3 residues: CASSSPDRGVYEQYF. The CDR3 coding sequence is TGCGCCAGCAGCTCACCGGACAGGGGGGTCTACGAGCAGTACTTC.

The V and J genes are TRBV7-2 and TRBJ2-7; 12 nucleotides match TRBD2. CDR1 and CDR2 from the germline V gene are SGHTA and FQGNSA. CDR3 size: 14 residues. V shed 6 bases and J 3 bases; nucleotides not matched to a gene: 3. DNA for the CDR3: TGTGCCAGCAGACTAGCGGGGGGTGTCTACGAGCAGTACTTC. Translating it yields CASRLAGGVYEQYF.